The next 8 T cell receptor beta chains were all read from a single sample in a study of T-cell memory formation after mild COVID-19. One entry per CDR3 protein, called by TCRdb with MiXCR from the 5' RACE reads. This table has about 400,000 distinct CDR3 sequences, about 22% appearing once. The sequenced sample was PBMCs or a T cell subset sorted from them (not recorded which). The receptor source for this set is an adult woman who had mild COVID-19 (a few samples of this study predate the infection). Cell type and time point are not known.

This clonotype showed up just a few times. The chain recombines TRBV28 with TRBJ2-7, with D uncertain. This CDR3 is built from 12 residues. Germline CDR1 is MDHEN and CDR2 is SYDVKM. Trimming shortened V by 10 bases and J by 2 bases, and 12 bases separated the two germline ends. CDR3 loop: CATSHTAYEQYF. For the CDR3, the DNA is TGTGCCACATCCCATACCGCCTACGAGCAGTACTTC.

A few counts support this clonotype. The rearrangement uses TRBV4-1 and TRBJ2-1, with no clear D. Germline CDR1 is MGHRA and CDR2 is YSYEKL. The CDR3 has 15 residues. V shed 4 bases and J shed 0 bases, with 10 bases lying between them. This chain's CDR3 is CASSPHLSSYNEQFF. The CDR3 DNA follows: TGCGCCAGCAGCCCTCACTTGAGCTCCTACAATGAGCAGTTCTTC.

The table lists this clonotype with a few counts. V and J are TRBV29-1 and TRBJ2-6; TRBD1 matches at 7 bases. Germline loops: CDR1 SQVTM, CDR2 ANQGSEA. This CDR3 region has 17 residues. Losses at the gene ends were 5 bases for V and 5 bases for J; bases not matched to a gene: 15. CDR3 coding DNA: TGCAGCGTTAAGGGGGCCTCCGGCCGGAGTCGGGCCAACGTCCTGACTTTC. This sequence encodes CSVKGASGRSRANVLTF.

V usage is TRBV12-3 or TRBV12-4 and J usage is TRBJ2-7; tentatively, D is TRBD1 or TRBD2 (5 bases each). This CDR3 spans 13 amino acids. The V and J ends lost 1 base and 7 bases respectively, with 11 bases between them. This chain's CDR3 is CASSLGGIKEQYF. CDR3 bases: TGTGCCAGCAGTTTAGGGGGGATAAAGGAGCAGTACTTC.

V is TRBV20-1 and J is TRBJ1-1, with D uncertain. The V and J ends lost 3 bases and 5 bases respectively, with 13 bases between them. Germline V gene data show CDR1 as DFQATT and CDR2 as SNEGSKA (reference sequence). CDR3 length equals 13 residues. CDR3 nucleotides: TGCAGTGCTAGGGGAGGTTTAGGAACTGAAGCTTTCTTT. Its translation: CSARGGLGTEAFF.

This clonotype turned up a few times. The rearrangement uses TRBV6-5 and TRBJ2-1, with 9 bases lining up with TRBD2. The CDR3 spans 15 residues. V was clipped by 3 bases and J by 7 bases; unmatched bases: 7. Germline V lookup: CDR1 MNHEY, CDR2 SVGAGI. In DNA form, the CDR3 reads TGTGCCAGCAGTTATGGGCTAGCGGGAAGTAATGAGCAGTTCTTC. Protein: CASSYGLAGSNEQFF.

This clonotype occurred a few times. V usage is TRBV24-1 and J usage is TRBJ2-3; TRBD1 might be the D (6 bases). CDR3 length: 14 residues. The V and J ends lost 4 bases and 4 bases respectively, with 11 bases between them. Germline CDR1 is KGHDR and CDR2 is SFDVKD. The CDR3: CATSEGRGADTQYF. CDR3 sequence (DNA): TGTGCCACCAGTGAGGGCAGGGGAGCAGATACGCAGTATTTT.

This clonotype was seen more than once but under ten times. The V and J genes are TRBV12-3 or TRBV12-4 and TRBJ1-5, with TRBD1 as a possible D gene (5 bases). V lost 6 bases and J lost 2, with 14 bases in between. The CDR3 extends over 15 amino acids. The CDR3: CASSNGQGGNQPQHF. For the CDR3, the DNA is TGTGCCAGCAGCAACGGCCAGGGCGGCAATCAGCCCCAGCATTTT.